The 27 T cell receptor beta chains reported below all come from one sample, sequenced in a study of early T cells in non-severe SARS-CoV-2 infection. MiXCR, applied by TCRdb to the 5' RACE reads, yields one record per CDR3 protein. Among tens of thousands of distinct CDR3 sequences, about 15% were seen once, and the ten largest hold 4.5% to 7%. Sequenced sample: whole blood. The receptor source for this set is an adult who was a healthcare worker with PCR-confirmed SARS-CoV-2 infection or an uninfected control (not recorded which).

This clonotype was seen a handful of times. V and J are TRBV28 and TRBJ1-6; 9 bases line up with TRBD1. The CDR3 has 14 amino acids. Losses at the gene ends were 8 bases for V and 8 bases for J; bases not matched to a gene: 7. From germline, CDR1 is MDHEN and CDR2 SYDVKM. This CDR3 is CASSTGGRDSPLHF. The CDR3 DNA reads as TGTGCCAGCTCTACAGGGGGCCGGGATTCACCCCTCCACTTT. Together with reference TRBV28 and TRBJ1-6, the CDR3 gives the full variable domain: DVKVTQSSRYLVKRTGEKVFLECVQDMDHENMFWYRQDPGLGLRLIYFSYDVKMKEKGDIPEGYSVSREKKERFSLILESASTNQTSMYLCASSTGGRDSPLHFGNGTRLTVT.

The chain joins TRBV29-1 to TRBJ1-5; D call uncertain. V lost 4 bases to trimming and J lost 3 bases, with 7 bases between them. CDR1 SQVTM and CDR2 ANQGSEA come from the germline V gene. The CDR3 sequence is 12 residues long. The CDR3 loop is CSVGDLNQPQHF. As DNA, the CDR3 is TGCAGCGTTGGAGATCTCAATCAGCCCCAGCATTTT.

CDR3 nucleotides: TGCAGCGTTGTGTTTCTACGGAACACTGAAGCTTTCTTT. Translating gives CSVVFLRNTEAFF. The V and J genes are TRBV29-1 and TRBJ1-1; D not certain. This CDR3 has 13 amino acids. Trimming removed 4 bases at V and 1 base at J, with 10 bases between. Per germline, CDR1 SQVTM and CDR2 ANQGSEA.

The V gene is TRBV11-2, the J gene TRBJ1-1; no clear D. The germline CDR1 and CDR2 sequences are SGHAT and FQNNGV. V gave up 5 bases and J gave up 8 bases, with 15 bases separating them. The length of the CDR3 is 13 residues. The CDR3 region has the DNA TGTGCCAGCAGCCCCCGACCGGCCTCCGAAGCTTTCTTT. It encodes CASSPRPASEAFF.

There are a few counts of this clonotype. The chain carries TRBV5-1 and TRBJ2-5, with D maybe TRBD2 (5 bases). Germline V gene sequence: CDR1 SGHRS, CDR2 YFSETQ. CDR3 length equals 15 residues. V lost 1 base and J lost 2, with 12 bases in between. The CDR3 loop reads CASSLLDWTQETQYF. The CDR3 DNA sequence: TGCGCCAGCAGCTTGCTGGACTGGACGCAAGAGACCCAGTACTTC. Together with reference TRBV5-1 and TRBJ2-5, the CDR3 gives the full variable domain: KAGVTQTPRYLIKTRGQQVTLSCSPISGHRSVSWYQQTPGQGLQFLFEYFSETQRNKGNFPGRFSGRQFSNSRSEMNVSTLELGDSALYLCASSLLDWTQETQYFGPGTRLLVL.

The genes are TRBV6-5 and TRBJ2-1; perhaps D is TRBD1 or TRBD2 (6 bases each). With 7 bases removed from V and 2 bases from J, the gap between germline ends came to 15 bases. CDR3 size: 15 residues. The germline CDR1 and CDR2 sequences are MNHEY and SVGAGI. CDR3 nucleotide sequence: TGTGCCAGCACGGGGGCTATGGGGCCCTACAATGAGCAGTTCTTC. Translation: CASTGAMGPYNEQFF.

CDR3 sequence: CASNAGTSGYNEQFF. CDR3 sequence (DNA): TGTGCCAGCAATGCCGGGACTAGCGGATACAATGAGCAGTTCTTC. The rearrangement links TRBV28 to TRBJ2-1; 11 bases match TRBD2. Germline CDR1 is MDHEN and CDR2 is SYDVKM. Trimming cost V 7 bases and J 4 bases; bases outside gene matches: 6. CDR3 size: 15 residues.

The genes are TRBV20-1 and TRBJ2-5; 9 bases are a match to TRBD1. CDR3 length: 13 residues. The junction had 7 bases not matched to a gene; V was cut back by 7 bases and J by 4 bases. Germline V gene lookup returns CDR1 DFQATT and CDR2 SNEGSKA (reference sequence). The CDR3 is CSVKGGQGETQYF. Here the CDR3 DNA reads TGCAGTGTCAAGGGGGGACAGGGAGAGACCCAGTACTTC.

This clonotype was seen many times. The chain carries TRBV3-1 and TRBJ2-2; D is undetermined. The V gene lost 0 bases and the J gene lost 3 bases, with 8 bases spanning the gap. The length of the CDR3 is 15 residues. Per the germline V gene, CDR1 is LGHDT and CDR2 is YNNKEL (reference sequence). The CDR3 DNA follows: TGTGCCAGCAGCCAAGACCCCGGGTACACCGGGGAGCTGTTTTTT. This sequence encodes CASSQDPGYTGELFF. The whole variable domain, filled in from reference TRBV3-1 and TRBJ2-2, reads DTAVSQTPKYLVTQMGNDKSIKCEQNLGHDTMYWYKQDSKKFLKIMFSYNNKELIINETVPNRFSPKSPDKAHLNLHINSLELGDSAVYFCASSQDPGYTGELFFGEGSRLTVL.

In this sample, this clonotype turned up a few times. The chain's CDR3 is CASSSPDTQYF. In DNA form, the CDR3 reads TGTGCCAGCAGTTCCCCAGATACGCAGTATTTT. The chain recombines TRBV28 with TRBJ2-3; D uncertain. V shed 4 bases and J shed 4 bases, with 3 bases lying between them. CDR1 is MDHEN and CDR2 is SYDVKM in the germline V gene. There are 11 residues in the CDR3.

To note about this clonotype: Just one base apart from a much larger clone, this may be a read error. The J gene is TRBJ2-3, the V gene TRBV7-3; D perhaps matches TRBD2 (5 bases). CDR1 and CDR2 from the germline V gene are SGHTA and FQGTGA. The CDR3 consists of 12 residues. CDR3 in amino acids: CVSSLTTGDPYF. CDR3 sequence (DNA): TGTGTCAGCAGCTTAACGACCGGGGATCCGTATTTT.

This clonotype was counted only a few times. The rearrangement joins TRBV20-1 to TRBJ2-7; unclear D gene. Germline assignment: CDR1 DFQATT and CDR2 SNEGSKA (reference sequence). With 2 bases removed from V and 2 bases from J, the gap between germline ends came to 13 bases. CDR3 length: 14 amino acids. CDR3 sequence (DNA): TGCAGTGCTAGAAGTGGACCAACCACCTACGAGCAGTACTTC. Translated, it gives CSARSGPTTYEQYF.

The CDR3 nucleotides are TGTGCCAGCAGCTCCTATTCCCCGGTCCAGGAGACCCAGTACTTC. The encoded protein is CASSSYSPVQETQYF. V and J are TRBV5-5 and TRBJ2-5; D gene ambiguous. The germline CDR1 and CDR2 sequences are SGHKS and YYEKEE (reference sequence). The CDR3 runs to 15 residues. Trimming left V 3 bases short and J 5 bases short, with 17 bases between.

This clonotype appeared a few times. The chain recombines TRBV7-2 with TRBJ1-1, with D possibly TRBD1 on 5 matching bases. The germline V and J ends were trimmed by 1 base and 5 bases, with 8 bases remaining between them. From germline, CDR1 is SGHTA and CDR2 FQGNSA. The CDR3 runs 13 residues. Here the CDR3 reads CASSLEWGTEAFF. The CDR3 bases are TGTGCCAGCAGCTTAGAGTGGGGGACTGAAGCTTTCTTT.

This rearrangement joins TRBV20-1 to TRBJ1-6; no definite D call. Germline V CDR1 and CDR2: DFQATT, SNEGSKA (reference sequence). This CDR3 has 14 amino acids. V dropped 5 bases and J dropped 7 bases, with 15 bases sitting between them. CDR3 residues: CSAFQGHTNSPLHF. The DNA of the CDR3 is TGCAGTGCTTTTCAAGGCCATACGAATTCACCCCTCCACTTT.

The table lists this clonotype with a few counts. The chain recombines TRBV12-3 or TRBV12-4 with TRBJ2-7; 9 bases fit TRBD2. The ends lost 5 bases at V and 4 bases at J; junction bases unmatched: 3. There are 13 residues in the CDR3. Here the CDR3 reads CASSPSGRYEQYF. The CDR3 nucleotides read TGTGCCAGCAGTCCCAGCGGGAGGTACGAGCAGTACTTC.

The chain carries TRBV29-1 and TRBJ1-6; D is possibly TRBD1 (5 bases). The CDR3 runs 11 residues. V lost 4 bases, J lost 16 bases, and 14 bases lay in between. Germline lookup yields CDR1 SQVTM and CDR2 ANQGSEA. This CDR3 is CSVVIQGILHF. DNA for the CDR3: TGCAGCGTTGTCATCCAGGGAATTCTCCACTTT. The variable domain in full, completed from reference TRBV29-1 and TRBJ1-6, reads SAVISQKPSRDICQRGTSLTIQCQVDSQVTMMFWYRQQPGQSLTLIATANQGSEATYESGFVIDKFPISRPNLTFSTLTVSNMSPEDSSIYLCSVVIQGILHFGNGTRLTVT.

The V gene is TRBV3-1, the J gene TRBJ2-3; 11 positions match TRBD2. Germline V CDR1 and CDR2: LGHDT, YNNKEL (reference sequence). J lost 4 bases, V lost 5 bases, and 5 bases had no gene match. This CDR3 is built from 15 residues. CDR3 in amino acids: CASSATSGSPDTQYF. The CDR3 bases are TGTGCCAGCAGCGCTACTAGCGGGAGCCCAGATACGCAGTATTTT.

The gene calls are TRBV12-3 or TRBV12-4 and TRBJ2-7; D tentatively reads TRBD1 or TRBD2 (5 bases each). The CDR3 runs to 13 residues. With 3 bases removed from V and 5 bases from J, the gap between germline ends came to 11 bases. The CDR3 bases are TGTGCCAGCAGTTTGGGTGGGGGACACGAGCAGTACTTC. Protein product: CASSLGGGHEQYF.

The chain employs TRBV12-3 or TRBV12-4 and TRBJ2-1; D possibly corresponds to TRBD1 (5 bases). V lost 3 bases to trimming and J lost 3 bases, with 15 bases between them. The CDR3 is 16 residues long. The CDR3 loop is CASSLAVFTGYNEQFF. In DNA form, the CDR3 reads TGTGCCAGCAGTTTGGCCGTCTTTACAGGCTACAATGAGCAGTTCTTC.

This clonotype came up a few times. The V and J genes are TRBV15 and TRBJ1-1, with D maybe TRBD1 (5 bases). Trimming took off 1 base at V and 8 bases at J, with 11 bases between the two ends. The CDR3 is made up of 13 amino acids. Germline V gene data show CDR1 as LNHNV and CDR2 as YYDKDF (reference sequence). In DNA form, the CDR3 reads TGTGCCACCAGCAGAGCGGGACCGATAGAAGCTTTCTTT. Protein sequence: CATSRAGPIEAFF.

This chain joins TRBV12-3 or TRBV12-4 and TRBJ2-2; 8 bases agree with TRBD2. The V segment lost 5 bases and the J segment 6 bases; nucleotides outside the gene matches: 8. This CDR3 comprises 15 residues. The CDR3 sequence: CASSREREISGELFF. The CDR3 nucleotides read TGTGCCAGCAGTCGTGAGCGGGAGATCTCCGGGGAGCTGTTTTTT.

The chain employs TRBV10-3 and TRBJ2-7, with D unresolved. CDR1 ENHRY and CDR2 SYGVKD come from the germline V gene. This CDR3 is 10 amino acids long. Trimming cost V 3 bases and J 3 bases, with 0 bases left between them. CDR3 in amino acids: CAISDYEQYF. The DNA of the CDR3 is TGTGCCATCAGTGACTACGAGCAGTACTTC.

The table lists this clonotype with many counts. The J gene is TRBJ2-1, the V gene TRBV28; D uncertain. The germline V gene has CDR1 MDHEN and CDR2 SYDVKM. V was cut by 5 bases and J by 8 bases, with 16 bases left in between. The CDR3 loop spans 14 amino acids. DNA for the CDR3: TGTGCCAGCAGTCGGCTTTCGCTAGTGGATGAGCAGTTCTTC. It specifies CASSRLSLVDEQFF.

This clonotype was counted many times. The chain employs TRBV11-3 and TRBJ2-1; the match to TRBD2 covers 9 bases. The CDR3 has 13 residues. Germline values: CDR1 SGHNT, CDR2 YENEEA. Trimming at V came to 4 bases and at J to 9 bases, leaving 4 bases not matched to a gene. CDR3 in DNA: TGTGCCAGCAGCTCTAGCGGGATGGGTGAGCAGTTCTTC. Protein sequence: CASSSSGMGEQFF.

The genes are TRBV20-1 and TRBJ2-1; 7 bases agree with TRBD1. The CDR3 totals 14 residues. The germline V gene encodes CDR1 DFQATT and CDR2 SNEGSKA (reference sequence). The trim removed 6 bases at V and 1 base at J, leaving 6 bases unmatched. CDR3 nucleotide sequence: TGCAGTGCAAGGACAGGAACATCCTACAATGAGCAGTTCTTC. Translated, it gives CSARTGTSYNEQFF.

This clonotype has just a few counts. The chain uses TRBV27 and TRBJ2-3; 11 bases agree with TRBD2. With V trimmed by 3 bases and J by 4 bases, 9 bases remained unmatched. The CDR3 loop spans 17 amino acids. Germline loops: CDR1 MNHEY, CDR2 SMNVEV (reference sequence). Here the CDR3 reads CASSFKPLAGGPDTQYF. In DNA, the CDR3 is TGTGCCAGCAGTTTCAAGCCGCTAGCGGGAGGACCAGATACGCAGTATTTT.